This T cell receptor beta chain stems from a study of blood T cells in healthy people across ages. About 10 milliliters of peripheral blood were drawn from each donor. There are a few counts of this clonotype. It was with a sample-barcoded 5' primer and a J-beta primer mix that a second PCR of roughly 7 to 12 cycles was run. A template-switch adaptor with 12 random nucleotides tagged each cDNA molecule. TCRdb independently ran MiXCR on the 5' RACE reads; one entry per CDR3 protein. Among around 1,000,000 distinct CDR3 sequences listed, under 30% were seen once. V was shortened by 5 bases and J by 0 bases, with 11 bases between the two germline ends. The CDR3 is made up of 15 amino acids. CDR1 is DFQATT and CDR2 is SNEGSKA in the germline V gene (reference sequence). These same records also appear under a second study, on T cells of mothers and their children. That study reports: Detection of persistent microchimeric T cell clones did not occur.

The rearrangement links TRBV20-1 to TRBJ1-6; a weak D match, TRBD1 (5 bases). The origin of this receptor is a girl aged 2 to 10 in good health. Sequenced: blood. The CDR3 nucleotides are TGCAGTGCTCGGGGGACTACCTCCTATAATTCACCCCTCCACTTT. Translated: CSARGTTSYNSPLHF.